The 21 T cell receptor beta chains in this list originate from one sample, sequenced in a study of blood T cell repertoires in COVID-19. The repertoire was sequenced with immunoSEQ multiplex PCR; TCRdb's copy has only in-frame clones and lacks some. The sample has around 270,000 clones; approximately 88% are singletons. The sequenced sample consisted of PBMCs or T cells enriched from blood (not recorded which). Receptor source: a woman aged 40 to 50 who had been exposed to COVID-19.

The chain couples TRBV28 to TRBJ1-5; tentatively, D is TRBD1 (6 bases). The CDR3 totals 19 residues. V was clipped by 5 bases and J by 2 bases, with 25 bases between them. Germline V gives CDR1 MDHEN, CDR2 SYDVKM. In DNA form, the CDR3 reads TGTGCCAGCAGTATATTCGCTGACCTCAGGGGCCGGGGCAATCAGCCCCAGCATTTT. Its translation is CASSIFADLRGRGNQPQHF. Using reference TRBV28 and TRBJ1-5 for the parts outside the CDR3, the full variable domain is DVKVTQSSRYLVKRTGEKVFLECVQDMDHENMFWYRQDPGLGLRLIYFSYDVKMKEKGDIPEGYSVSREKKERFSLILESASTNQTSMYLCASSIFADLRGRGNQPQHFGDGTRLSIL.

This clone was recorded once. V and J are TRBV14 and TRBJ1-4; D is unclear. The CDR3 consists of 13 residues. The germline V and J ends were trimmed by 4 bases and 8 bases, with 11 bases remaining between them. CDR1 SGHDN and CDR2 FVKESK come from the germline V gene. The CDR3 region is CASSLLIYEKLFF. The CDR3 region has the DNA TGTGCCAGCAGCCTCCTCATCTACGAAAAACTGTTTTTT.

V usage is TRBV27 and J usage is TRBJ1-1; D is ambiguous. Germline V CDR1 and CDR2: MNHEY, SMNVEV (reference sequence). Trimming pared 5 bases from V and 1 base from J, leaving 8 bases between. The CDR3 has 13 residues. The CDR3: CASSPDWNTEAFF. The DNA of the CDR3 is TGTGCCAGCAGTCCGGACTGGAACACTGAAGCTTTCTTT.

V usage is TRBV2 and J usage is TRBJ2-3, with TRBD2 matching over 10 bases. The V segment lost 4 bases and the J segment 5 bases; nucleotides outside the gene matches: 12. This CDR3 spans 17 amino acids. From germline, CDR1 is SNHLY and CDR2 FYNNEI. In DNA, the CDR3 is TGTGCCAGCAGTGGACCCGCTAGCGGGAGTATGAGAGATACGCAGTATTTT. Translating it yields CASSGPASGSMRDTQYF. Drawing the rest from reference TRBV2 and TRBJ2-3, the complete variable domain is EPEVTQTPSHQVTQMGQEVILRCVPISNHLYFYWYRQILGQKVEFLVSFYNNEISEKSEIFDDQFSVERPDGSNFTLKIRSTKLEDSAMYFCASSGPASGSMRDTQYFGPGTRLTVL.

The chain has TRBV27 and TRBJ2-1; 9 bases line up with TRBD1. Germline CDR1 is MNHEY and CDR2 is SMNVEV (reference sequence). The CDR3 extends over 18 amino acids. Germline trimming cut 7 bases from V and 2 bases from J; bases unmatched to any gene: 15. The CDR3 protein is CASNSGQGKWDAYNEQFF. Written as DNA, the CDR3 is TGTGCCAGCAACTCGGGACAGGGAAAATGGGATGCCTACAATGAGCAGTTCTTC.

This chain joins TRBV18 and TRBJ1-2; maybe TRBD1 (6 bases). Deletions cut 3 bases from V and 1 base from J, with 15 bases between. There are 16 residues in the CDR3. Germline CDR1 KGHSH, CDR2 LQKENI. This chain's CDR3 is CASSPGGPRVNYGYTF. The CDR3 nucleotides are TGTGCCAGCTCACCCGGGGGGCCCAGGGTTAACTATGGCTACACCTTC.

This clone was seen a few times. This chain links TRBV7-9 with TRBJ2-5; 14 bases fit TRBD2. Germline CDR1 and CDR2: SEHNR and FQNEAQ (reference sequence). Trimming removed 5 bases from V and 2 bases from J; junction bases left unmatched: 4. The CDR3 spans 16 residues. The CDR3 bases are TGTGCCAGCAGCCCCGGGACTAGCGGGAGACAAGAGACCCAGTACTTC. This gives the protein CASSPGTSGRQETQYF.

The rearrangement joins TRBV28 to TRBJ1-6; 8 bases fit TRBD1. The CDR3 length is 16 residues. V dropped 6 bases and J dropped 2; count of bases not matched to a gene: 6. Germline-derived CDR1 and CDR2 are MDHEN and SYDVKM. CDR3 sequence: CASSLDRGAYNSPLHF. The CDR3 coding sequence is TGTGCCAGCAGCCTAGACAGGGGAGCCTATAATTCACCCCTCCACTTT. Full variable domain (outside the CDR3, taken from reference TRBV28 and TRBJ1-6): DVKVTQSSRYLVKRTGEKVFLECVQDMDHENMFWYRQDPGLGLRLIYFSYDVKMKEKGDIPEGYSVSREKKERFSLILESASTNQTSMYLCASSLDRGAYNSPLHFGNGTRLTVT.

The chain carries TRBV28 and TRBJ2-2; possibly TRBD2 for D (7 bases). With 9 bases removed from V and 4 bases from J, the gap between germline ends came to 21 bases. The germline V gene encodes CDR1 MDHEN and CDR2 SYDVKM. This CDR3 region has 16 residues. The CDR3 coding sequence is TGTGCCAGTAAACCGCCTGGGGGGGCCCTCACCGGGGAGCTGTTTTTT. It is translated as CASKPPGGALTGELFF.

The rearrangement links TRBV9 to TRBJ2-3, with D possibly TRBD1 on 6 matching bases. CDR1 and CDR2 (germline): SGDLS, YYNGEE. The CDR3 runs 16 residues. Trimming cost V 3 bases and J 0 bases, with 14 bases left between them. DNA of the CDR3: TGTGCCAGCAGCGCCGGACAGATACTTAGCACAGATACGCAGTATTTT. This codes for CASSAGQILSTDTQYF.

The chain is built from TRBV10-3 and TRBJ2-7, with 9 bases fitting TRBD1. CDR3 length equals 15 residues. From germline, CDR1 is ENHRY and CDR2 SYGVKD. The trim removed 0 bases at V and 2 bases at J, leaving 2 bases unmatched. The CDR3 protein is CAISESGQGTYEQYF. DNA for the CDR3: TGTGCCATCAGTGAGTCCGGACAGGGGACCTACGAGCAGTACTTC.

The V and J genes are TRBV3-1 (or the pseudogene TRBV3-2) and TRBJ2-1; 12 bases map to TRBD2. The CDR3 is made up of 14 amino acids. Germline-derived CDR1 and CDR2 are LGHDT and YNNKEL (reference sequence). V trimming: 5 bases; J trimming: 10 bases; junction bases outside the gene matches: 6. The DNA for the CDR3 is TGTGCCAGCAGCGCGAGACTAGCGGGAGAGGAGCAGTTCTTC. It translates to CASSARLAGEEQFF.

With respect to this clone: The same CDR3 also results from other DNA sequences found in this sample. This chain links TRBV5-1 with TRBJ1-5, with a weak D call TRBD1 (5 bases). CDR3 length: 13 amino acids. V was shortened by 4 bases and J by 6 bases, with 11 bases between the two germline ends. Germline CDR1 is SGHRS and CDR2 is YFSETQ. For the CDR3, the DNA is TGCGCCAGCAGCCCCCGCGGGGGTCAGCCCCAGCATTTT. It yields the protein CASSPRGGQPQHF. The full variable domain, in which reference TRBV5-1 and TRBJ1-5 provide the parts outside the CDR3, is KAGVTQTPRYLIKTRGQQVTLSCSPISGHRSVSWYQQTPGQGLQFLFEYFSETQRNKGNFPGRFSGRQFSNSRSEMNVSTLELGDSALYLCASSPRGGQPQHFGDGTRLSIL.

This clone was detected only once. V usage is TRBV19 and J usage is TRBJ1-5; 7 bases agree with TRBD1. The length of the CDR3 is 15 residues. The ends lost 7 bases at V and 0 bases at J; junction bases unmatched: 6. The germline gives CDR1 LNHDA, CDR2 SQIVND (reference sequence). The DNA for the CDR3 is TGTGCCAGTACGACAGGGAGGTTTAGCAATCAGCCCCAGCATTTT. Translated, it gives CASTTGRFSNQPQHF. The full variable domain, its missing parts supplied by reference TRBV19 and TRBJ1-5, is DGGITQSPKYLFRKEGQNVTLSCEQNLNHDAMYWYRQDPGQGLRLIYYSQIVNDFQKGDIAEGYSVSREKKESFPLTVTSAQKNPTAFYLCASTTGRFSNQPQHFGDGTRLSIL.

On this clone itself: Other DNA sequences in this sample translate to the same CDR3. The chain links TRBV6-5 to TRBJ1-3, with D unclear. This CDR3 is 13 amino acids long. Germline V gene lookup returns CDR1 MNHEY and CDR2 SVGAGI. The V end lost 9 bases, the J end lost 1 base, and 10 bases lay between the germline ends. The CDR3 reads CASRRGSGNTIYF. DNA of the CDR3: TGTGCCAGTCGACGGGGTTCTGGAAACACCATATATTTT.

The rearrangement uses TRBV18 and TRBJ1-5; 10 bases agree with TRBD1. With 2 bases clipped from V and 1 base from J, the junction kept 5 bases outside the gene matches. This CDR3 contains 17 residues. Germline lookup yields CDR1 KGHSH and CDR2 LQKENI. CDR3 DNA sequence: TGTGCCAGCTCACCAGCCAGACAGGGGGCAAGCAATCAGCCCCAGCATTTT. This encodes CASSPARQGASNQPQHF.

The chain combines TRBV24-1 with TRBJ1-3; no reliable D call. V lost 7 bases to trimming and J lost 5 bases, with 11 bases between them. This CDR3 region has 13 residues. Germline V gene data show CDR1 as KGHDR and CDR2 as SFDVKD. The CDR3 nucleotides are TGTGCCACCAGCCCTGGCCATCGAAACACCATATATTTT. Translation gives CATSPGHRNTIYF.

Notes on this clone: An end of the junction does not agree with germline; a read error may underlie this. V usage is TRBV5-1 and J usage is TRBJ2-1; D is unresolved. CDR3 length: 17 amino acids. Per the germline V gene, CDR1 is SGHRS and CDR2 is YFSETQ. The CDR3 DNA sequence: TGTGCCAGCAGCTTGTCAGGAATCTCCCCCTATCGCAATGAGCAGTTCTTC. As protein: CASSLSGISPYRNEQFF. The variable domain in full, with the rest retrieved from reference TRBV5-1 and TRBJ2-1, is KAGVTQTPRYLIKTRGQQVTLSCSPISGHRSVSWYQQTPGQGLQFLFEYFSETQRNKGNFPGRFSGRQFSNSRSEMNVSTLELGDSALYLCASSLSGISPYRNEQFFGPGTRLTVL.

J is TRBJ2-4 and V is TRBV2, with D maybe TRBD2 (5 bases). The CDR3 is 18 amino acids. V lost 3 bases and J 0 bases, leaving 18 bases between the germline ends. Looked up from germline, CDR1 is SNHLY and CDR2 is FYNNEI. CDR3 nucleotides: TGTGCCAGCAGTGACTTAATGAGGGTGCAAGGAGCCAAAAACATTCAGTACTTC. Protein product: CASSDLMRVQGAKNIQYF.

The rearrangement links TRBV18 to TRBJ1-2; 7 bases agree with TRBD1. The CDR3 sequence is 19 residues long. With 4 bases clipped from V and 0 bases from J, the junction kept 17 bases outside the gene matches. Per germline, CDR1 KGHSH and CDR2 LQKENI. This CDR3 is CASSQIRSSQGGSNYGYTF. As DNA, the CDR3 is TGTGCCAGCTCACAAATCCGGAGTTCGCAGGGGGGATCTAACTATGGCTACACCTTC.

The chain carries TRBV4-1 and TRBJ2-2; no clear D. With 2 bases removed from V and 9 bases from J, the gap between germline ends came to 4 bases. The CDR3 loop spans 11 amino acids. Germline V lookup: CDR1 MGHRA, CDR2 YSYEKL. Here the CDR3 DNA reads TGCGCCAGCAGCCAATCCTGGGAGCTGTTTTTT. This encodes CASSQSWELFF.